The present T cell receptor beta chain was sequenced within a study of blood T cell repertoires in COVID-19. Study information: In each case, the material was cDNA or gDNA derived from T cells, B-cell-depleted T cells, or PBMCs.

Germline CDR1 is SGHVS and CDR2 is FNYEAQ. V lost 2 bases and J 4 bases, leaving 9 bases between the germline ends. This CDR3 region has 13 residues. Original processing methods: Estimation of nucleated cell counts was performed using reference gene primer amplification. Using immunoSEQ multiplex PCR, the repertoire was profiled, and TCRdb retains in-frame clones only, with some absent. From that table come the V and J calls and clone size; the DNA was used to work out D and trimming. The repertoire holds a few hundred thousand clones, with 83% as singletons. The chain uses TRBV7-6 and TRBJ2-7; D is perhaps TRBD2 (5 bases). The sample comprised peripheral blood. This clonotype was obtained from a man aged 55 to 70 who had recovered from COVID-19. CDR3 region: CASSLQEDYEQYF. CDR3 sequence (DNA): TGTGCCAGCAGCTTACAGGAGGATTACGAGCAGTACTTC.